These 14 T cell receptor beta chains share one sample of origin, sequenced in a study of CD8+ T cells in alopecia areata. Extraction and reverse transcription of RNA yielded cDNA as the sequencing template. Using immunoSEQ multiplex PCR, the repertoire was profiled, and TCRdb retains in-frame clones only, with some absent. The table has about 180,000 clones, around 63% seen once. Sequenced material: CD4+ T cells sorted from blood, taken at week 0. These receptors were collected from a human donor with alopecia areata.

CDR3 sequence reads: CASSVRTEIQYF. The CDR3 bases are TGTGCCAGCAGTGTGAGGACAGAGATTCAGTACTTC. The V call is TRBV6-1, the J call TRBJ2-4, with a tentative D call TRBD1 (6 bases). V lost 4 bases, J lost 10 bases, and 11 bases lay in between. This CDR3 is built from 12 residues. Germline V gene lookup returns CDR1 MNHNS and CDR2 SASEGT.

The CDR3: CASSLQMNTEAFF. In nucleotides, the CDR3 is TGCGCCAGCAGCCTACAGATGAACACTGAAGCTTTCTTT. This chain connects TRBV5-1 to TRBJ1-1; D is ambiguous. CDR1 and CDR2 (germline): SGHRS, YFSETQ. Trimming pared 4 bases from V and 0 bases from J, leaving 7 bases between. The CDR3 has 13 amino acids. Together with reference TRBV5-1 and TRBJ1-1, the CDR3 gives the full variable domain: KAGVTQTPRYLIKTRGQQVTLSCSPISGHRSVSWYQQTPGQGLQFLFEYFSETQRNKGNFPGRFSGRQFSNSRSEMNVSTLELGDSALYLCASSLQMNTEAFFGQGTRLTVV.

The CDR3, as DNA: TGTGCCAGCTCACGGGACAGCGCGTATGGAGAGCAGTACTTC. It encodes CASSRDSAYGEQYF. The gene calls are TRBV18 and TRBJ2-7, with 7 bases that match TRBD1. This CDR3 contains 14 residues. Trimming removed 4 bases from V and 7 bases from J; junction bases left unmatched: 10. The germline gives CDR1 KGHSH, CDR2 LQKENI.

Comment on this clone: The sample holds other DNA sequences that translate to the same CDR3. This chain joins TRBV4-3 and TRBJ2-7; D call uncertain. Trimming pared 0 bases from V and 3 bases from J, leaving 6 bases between. This CDR3 is 13 amino acids long. Germline values: CDR1 LGHNA, CDR2 YSLEER. The CDR3 region is CASSQDSGYEQYF. The DNA for the CDR3 is TGCGCCAGCAGCCAAGATAGTGGCTACGAGCAGTACTTC.

The chain has TRBV4-1 and TRBJ2-5; TRBD1 or TRBD2 may be the D gene (5 bases each). CDR1 is MGHRA and CDR2 is YSYEKL in the germline V gene. CDR3 size: 12 residues. The germline V and J ends were trimmed by 3 bases and 5 bases, with 7 bases remaining between them. Here the CDR3 reads CASSQGPETQYF. The CDR3 DNA reads TGCGCCAGCAGCCAGGGACCCGAGACCCAGTACTTC.

This chain connects TRBV30 to TRBJ2-3; D uncertain. The germline CDR1 and CDR2 sequences are GTSNPN and SVGIG (reference sequence). V lost 2 bases and J 5 bases, leaving 5 bases between the germline ends. The CDR3 has 11 residues. The CDR3 coding sequence is TGTGCCTGGAGTTATGGAGATACGCAGTATTTT. This translates into CAWSYGDTQYF.

This chain links TRBV7-8 with TRBJ2-1; weak D call: TRBD1 (5 bases). Per the germline V gene, CDR1 is SGHVS and CDR2 is FQNEAQ. V lost 7 bases to trimming and J lost 4 bases, with 17 bases between them. This CDR3 contains 15 residues. The CDR3, as DNA: TGTGCCAGCACCCCAGGGATGAGTCAGTACAATGAGCAGTTCTTC. This encodes CASTPGMSQYNEQFF.

V and J are TRBV7-2 and TRBJ1-1; D not certain. Trimming removed 5 bases at V and 5 bases at J, with 12 bases between. The CDR3 sequence is 13 residues long. Germline CDR1 SGHTA, CDR2 FQGNSA. The CDR3 region has the DNA TGTGCCAGCAGCCTACACCAAGATACTGAAGCTTTCTTT. Translation: CASSLHQDTEAFF.

The chain has TRBV28 and TRBJ1-1; no firm D call. Germline loops: CDR1 MDHEN, CDR2 SYDVKM. This CDR3 spans 11 amino acids. Trimming removed 11 bases at V and 3 bases at J, with 10 bases between. The CDR3 sequence: CAGIGDTEAFF. CDR3 in DNA: TGTGCCGGAATTGGTGACACTGAAGCTTTCTTT.

This clone was counted a single time. The chain combines TRBV9 with TRBJ2-2; maybe TRBD2 (6 bases). V was shortened by 6 bases and J by 5 bases, with 17 bases between the two germline ends. CDR1 is SGDLS, CDR2 YYNGEE, per germline. This CDR3 is 15 amino acids long. The CDR3 is CASTPGLDETGELFF. The CDR3 nucleotides are TGTGCCAGCACCCCGGGACTGGACGAAACCGGGGAGCTGTTTTTT.

This chain uses TRBV5-1 with TRBJ2-5, with TRBD2 matching over 7 bases. Trimming removed 0 bases from V and 4 bases from J; junction bases left unmatched: 6. The CDR3 length is 15 residues. Germline V gene lookup returns CDR1 SGHRS and CDR2 YFSETQ. CDR3 coding DNA: TGCGCCAGCAGCTTGGCCGGGGCTAGCGGAGAGACCCAGTACTTC. It codes for CASSLAGASGETQYF.

The chain recombines TRBV5-1 with TRBJ1-6, with TRBD1 matching 8 bases. CDR1 is SGHRS, CDR2 YFSETQ, per germline. V lost 3 bases and J lost 8; bases outside the gene matches: 7. The CDR3 contains 15 residues. The CDR3 sequence: CASSWGQAVDSPLHF. CDR3 DNA: TGCGCCAGCAGCTGGGGACAGGCGGTGGATTCACCCCTCCACTTT.

V and J are TRBV30 and TRBJ2-2, with no clear D. The CDR3 has 12 amino acids. Germline assignment: CDR1 GTSNPN and CDR2 SVGIG (reference sequence). V was trimmed by 1 base and J by 7 bases, leaving 7 bases between them. CDR3: CAWSGSVGELFF. The CDR3 nucleotides are TGTGCCTGGAGTGGTTCGGTCGGGGAGCTGTTTTTT.

The V gene is TRBV7-7, the J gene TRBJ2-1; D is ambiguous. CDR1 SSHAT and CDR2 FNYEAQ come from the germline V gene (reference sequence). The CDR3 is 13 residues long. Between the trimmed V and J ends, which lost 2 bases and 5 bases, there was a span of 7 bases. The CDR3 is CASSLLANNEQFF. CDR3 nucleotide sequence: TGTGCCAGCAGCTTACTGGCTAACAATGAGCAGTTCTTC.